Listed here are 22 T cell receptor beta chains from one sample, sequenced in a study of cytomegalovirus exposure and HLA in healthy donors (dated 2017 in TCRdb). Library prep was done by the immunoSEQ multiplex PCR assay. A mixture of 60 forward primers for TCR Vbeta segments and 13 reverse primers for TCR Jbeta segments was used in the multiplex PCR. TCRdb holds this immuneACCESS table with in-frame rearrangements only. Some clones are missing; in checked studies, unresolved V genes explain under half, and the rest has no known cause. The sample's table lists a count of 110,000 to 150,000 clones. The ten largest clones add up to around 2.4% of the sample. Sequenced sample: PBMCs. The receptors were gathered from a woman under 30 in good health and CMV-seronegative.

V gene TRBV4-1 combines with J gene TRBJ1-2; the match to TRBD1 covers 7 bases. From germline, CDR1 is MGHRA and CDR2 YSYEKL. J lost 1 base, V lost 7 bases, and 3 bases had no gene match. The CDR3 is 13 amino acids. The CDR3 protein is CASNTGDNYGYTF. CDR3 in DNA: TGCGCCAGCAATACAGGGGATAACTATGGCTACACCTTC.

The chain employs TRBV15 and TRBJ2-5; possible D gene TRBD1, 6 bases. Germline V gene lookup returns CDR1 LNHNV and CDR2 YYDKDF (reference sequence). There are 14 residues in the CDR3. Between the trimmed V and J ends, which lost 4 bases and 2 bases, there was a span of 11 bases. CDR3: CATSIFRGQETQYF. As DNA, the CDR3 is TGTGCCACCAGCATATTCAGGGGACAAGAGACCCAGTACTTC. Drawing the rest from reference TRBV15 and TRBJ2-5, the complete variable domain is DAMVIQNPRYQVTQFGKPVTLSCSQTLNHNVMYWYQQKSSQAPKLLFHYYDKDFNNEADTPDNFQSRRPNTSFCFLDIRSPGLGDTAMYLCATSIFRGQETQYFGPGTRLLVL.

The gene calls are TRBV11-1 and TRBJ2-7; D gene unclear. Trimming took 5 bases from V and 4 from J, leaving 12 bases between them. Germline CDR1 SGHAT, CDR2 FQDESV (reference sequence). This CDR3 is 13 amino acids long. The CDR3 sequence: CASSALAGYEQYF. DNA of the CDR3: TGTGCCAGCAGCGCGTTAGCTGGTTACGAGCAGTACTTC. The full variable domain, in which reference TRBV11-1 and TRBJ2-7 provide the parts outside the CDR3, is EAEVAQSPRYKITEKSQAVAFWCDPISGHATLYWYRQILGQGPELLVQFQDESVVDDSQLPKDRFSAERLKGVDSTLKIQPAELGDSAMYLCASSALAGYEQYFGPGTRLTVT.

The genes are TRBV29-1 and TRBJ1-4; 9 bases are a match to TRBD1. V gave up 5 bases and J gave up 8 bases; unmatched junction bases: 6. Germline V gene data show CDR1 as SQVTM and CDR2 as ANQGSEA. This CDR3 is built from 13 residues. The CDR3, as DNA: TGCAGCGTTCAACAGGGGGCAGGGGAAAAACTGTTTTTT. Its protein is CSVQQGAGEKLFF.

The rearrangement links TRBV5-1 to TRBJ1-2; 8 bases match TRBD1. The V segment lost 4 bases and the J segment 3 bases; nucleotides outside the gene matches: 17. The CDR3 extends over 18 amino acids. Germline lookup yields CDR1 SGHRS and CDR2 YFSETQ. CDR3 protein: CASSRRRGQELSHYGYTF. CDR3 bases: TGCGCCAGCAGCCGTAGACGGGGACAGGAGCTTTCCCACTATGGCTACACCTTC.

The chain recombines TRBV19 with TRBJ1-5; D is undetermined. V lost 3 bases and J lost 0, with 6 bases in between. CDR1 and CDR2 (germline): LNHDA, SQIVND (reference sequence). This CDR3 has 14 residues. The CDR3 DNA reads TGTGCCAGTAGTATCCGGGATAGCAATCAGCCCCAGCATTTT. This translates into CASSIRDSNQPQHF. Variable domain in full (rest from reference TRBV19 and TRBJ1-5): DGGITQSPKYLFRKEGQNVTLSCEQNLNHDAMYWYRQDPGQGLRLIYYSQIVNDFQKGDIAEGYSVSREKKESFPLTVTSAQKNPTAFYLCASSIRDSNQPQHFGDGTRLSIL.

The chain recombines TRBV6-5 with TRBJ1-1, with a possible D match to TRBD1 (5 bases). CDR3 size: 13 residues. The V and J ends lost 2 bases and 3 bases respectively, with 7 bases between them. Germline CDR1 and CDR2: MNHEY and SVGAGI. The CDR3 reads CASSYTRDTEAFF. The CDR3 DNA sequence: TGTGCCAGCAGTTACACCAGGGACACTGAAGCTTTCTTT.

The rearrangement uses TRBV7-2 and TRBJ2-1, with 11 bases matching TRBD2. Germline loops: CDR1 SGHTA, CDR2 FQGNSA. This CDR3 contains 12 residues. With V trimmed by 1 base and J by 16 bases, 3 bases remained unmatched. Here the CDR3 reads CASSLVGTSGFF. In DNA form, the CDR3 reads TGTGCCAGCAGCTTAGTTGGGACTAGCGGCTTCTTC.

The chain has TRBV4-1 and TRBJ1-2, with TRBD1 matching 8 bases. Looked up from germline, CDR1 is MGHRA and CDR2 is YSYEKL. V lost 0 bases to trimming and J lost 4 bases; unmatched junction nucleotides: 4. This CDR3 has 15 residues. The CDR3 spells CASSQDAGGTYGYTF. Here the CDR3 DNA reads TGCGCCAGCAGCCAAGATGCAGGGGGCACCTATGGCTACACCTTC.

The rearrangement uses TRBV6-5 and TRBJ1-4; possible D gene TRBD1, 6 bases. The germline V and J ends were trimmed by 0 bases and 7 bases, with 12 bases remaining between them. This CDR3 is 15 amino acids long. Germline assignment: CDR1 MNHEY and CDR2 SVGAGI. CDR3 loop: CASSYSGGRAEKLFF. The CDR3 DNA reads TGTGCCAGCAGTTACTCGGGGGGGCGCGCTGAAAAACTGTTTTTT.

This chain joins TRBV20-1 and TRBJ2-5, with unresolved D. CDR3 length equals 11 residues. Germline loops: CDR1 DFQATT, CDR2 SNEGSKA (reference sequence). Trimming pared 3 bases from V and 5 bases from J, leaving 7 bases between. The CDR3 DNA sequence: TGCAGTGCTAGCGCTAGGGAGACCCAGTACTTC. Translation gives CSASARETQYF.

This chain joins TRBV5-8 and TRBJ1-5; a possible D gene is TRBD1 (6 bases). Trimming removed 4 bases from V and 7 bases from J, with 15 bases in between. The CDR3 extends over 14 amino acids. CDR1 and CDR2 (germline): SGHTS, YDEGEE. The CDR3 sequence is CASSLTGSWQPQHF. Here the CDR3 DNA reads TGTGCCAGCAGCCTAACAGGGAGTTGGCAGCCCCAGCATTTT.

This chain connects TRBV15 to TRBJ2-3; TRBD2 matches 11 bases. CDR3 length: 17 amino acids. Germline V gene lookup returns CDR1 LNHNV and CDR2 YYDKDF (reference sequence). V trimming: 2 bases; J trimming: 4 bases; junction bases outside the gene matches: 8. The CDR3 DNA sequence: TGTGCCACCAGCAGAACTTCGGGACTAGCGGTAGCAGATACGCAGTATTTT. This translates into CATSRTSGLAVADTQYF.

DNA for the CDR3: TGCAGCGTTGCGACGAGCGGGTCCCGTTCCTACGAGCAGTACGTC. Its translation: CSVATSGSRSYEQYV. The chain combines TRBV29-1 with TRBJ2-7; a possible D gene is TRBD2 (6 bases). V dropped 4 bases and J dropped 1 base, with 17 bases sitting between them. Germline loops: CDR1 SQVTM, CDR2 ANQGSEA. The CDR3 totals 15 residues.

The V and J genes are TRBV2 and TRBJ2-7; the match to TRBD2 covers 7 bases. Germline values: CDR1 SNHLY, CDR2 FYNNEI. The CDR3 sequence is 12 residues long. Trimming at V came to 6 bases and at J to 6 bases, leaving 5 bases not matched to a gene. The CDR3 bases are TGTGCCAGCAGCCGGACGGGAGGCGAGCAGTACGTC. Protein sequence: CASSRTGGEQYV.

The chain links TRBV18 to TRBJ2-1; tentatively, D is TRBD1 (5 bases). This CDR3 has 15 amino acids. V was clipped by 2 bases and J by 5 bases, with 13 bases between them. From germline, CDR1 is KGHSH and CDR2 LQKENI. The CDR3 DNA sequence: TGTGCCAGCTCACCAGGGCTAGGGGCGAACAATGAGCAGTTCTTC. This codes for CASSPGLGANNEQFF. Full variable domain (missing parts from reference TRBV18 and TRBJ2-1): NAGVMQNPRHLVRRRGQEARLRCSPMKGHSHVYWYRQLPEEGLKFMVYLQKENIIDESGMPKERFSAEFPKEGPSILRIQQVVRGDSAAYFCASSPGLGANNEQFFGPGTRLTVL.

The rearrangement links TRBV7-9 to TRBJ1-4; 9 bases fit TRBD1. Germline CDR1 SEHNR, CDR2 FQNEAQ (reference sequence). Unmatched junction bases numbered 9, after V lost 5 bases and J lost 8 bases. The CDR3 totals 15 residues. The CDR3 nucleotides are TGTGCCAGCAGCCTGGGGACAGGGTTGTCCGAAAAACTGTTTTTT. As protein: CASSLGTGLSEKLFF.

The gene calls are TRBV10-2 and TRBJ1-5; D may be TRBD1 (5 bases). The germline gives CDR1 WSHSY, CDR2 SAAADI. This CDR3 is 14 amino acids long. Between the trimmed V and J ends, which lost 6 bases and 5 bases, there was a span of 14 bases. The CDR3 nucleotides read TGCGCCAGCAGCCCGGGGGGGGTCGATCAGCCCCAGCATTTT. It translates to CASSPGGVDQPQHF.

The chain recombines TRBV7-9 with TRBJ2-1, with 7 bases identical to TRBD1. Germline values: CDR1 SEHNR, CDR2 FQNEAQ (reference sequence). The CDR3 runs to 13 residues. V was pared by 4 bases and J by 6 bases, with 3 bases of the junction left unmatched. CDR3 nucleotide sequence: TGTGCCAGCAGCTCTACAGGGGTCAATGAGCAGTTCTTC. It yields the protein CASSSTGVNEQFF.

CDR3 bases: TGTGCCAGCAGTGAATCCGGGACACCTGGAAACACCATATATTTT. It encodes CASSESGTPGNTIYF. V gene TRBV6-4 combines with J gene TRBJ1-3; D may be TRBD1 (6 bases). The CDR3 runs to 15 residues. Trimming shortened V by 3 bases and J by 2 bases, and 11 bases separated the two germline ends. Germline V gene data show CDR1 as MRHNA and CDR2 as SNTAGT.

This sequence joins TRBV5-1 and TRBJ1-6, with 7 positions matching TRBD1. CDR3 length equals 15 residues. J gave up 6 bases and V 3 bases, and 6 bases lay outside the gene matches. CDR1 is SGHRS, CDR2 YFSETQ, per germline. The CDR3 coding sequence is TGCGCCAGCAGCTCTGGGACAGCGGGTAATTCACCCCTCCACTTT. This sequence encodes CASSSGTAGNSPLHF.

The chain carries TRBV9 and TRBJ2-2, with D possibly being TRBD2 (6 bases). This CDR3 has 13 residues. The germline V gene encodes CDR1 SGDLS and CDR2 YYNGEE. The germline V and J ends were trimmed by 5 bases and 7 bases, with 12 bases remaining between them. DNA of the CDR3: TGTGCCAGCAGTCGGGAGATGCACGGGGAGCTGTTTTTT. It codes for CASSREMHGELFF.